These T cell receptor beta chains were read from a single sample in a study of human T cells and chemical hapten exposure. TCRdb used MiXCR to reprocess the RACE reads, holding one entry per CDR3 protein. The table shows some 330,000 distinct CDR3 sequences, with approximately 5.8% occurring only once. This specimen consisted of whole blood, obtained in connection with sensitization to the hapten diphenylcyclopropenone (DPC). Receptors originate from a woman between 18 and 29 years old with alopecia areata. Some clones in this sample may be carry-over from other donors' samples. Both conserved end residues are part of each CDR3. The D gene is left open where the match is weak. Clone size appears in some rows only: once, few, many, or a class for an expanded clone.

CSVEVPDTFPAYEQYF | TGCAGCGTTGAAGTCCCGGACACCTTTCCCGCCTACGAGCAGTACTTC | TRBJ2-7 | . | . | TRBV29-1
CSARTRRTGNQPQHF | TGCAGTGCTAGAACTAGGAGAACGGGCAATCAGCCCCAGCATTTT | TRBJ1-5 | . | few | TRBV20-1
CASTRTAGIDSPLHF | TGTGCCAGCACTAGGACAGCGGGAATCGATTCACCCCTCCACTTT | TRBJ1-6 | . | . | TRBV2
CASNDQDLVGYTF | TGTGCCAGCAACGACCAGGACCTTGTCGGCTACACCTTC | TRBJ1-2 | . | . | TRBV9
CASSPDGASNYGYTF | TGTGCCAGCAGCCCCGACGGCGCATCTAACTATGGCTACACCTTC | TRBJ1-2 | . | many | TRBV7-9
CASSPWTARGAIYGYTF | TGTGCCAGCAGCCCATGGACCGCCCGAGGGGCGATATATGGCTACACCTTC | TRBJ1-2 | . | many | TRBV9
CASSQGERGGTDTQYF | TGCGCCAGCAGCCAAGGAGAGCGGGGGGGCACAGATACGCAGTATTTT | TRBJ2-3 | TRBD2 | few | TRBV4-3
CASSPWGRGAQPQHF | TGTGCCAGCAGCCCGTGGGGACGGGGGGCCCAGCCCCAGCATTTT | TRBJ1-5 | . | few | TRBV5-6
CSALRGLEATDTQYF | TGCAGTGCTCTAAGGGGGCTTGAGGCTACAGATACGCAGTATTTT | TRBJ2-3 | TRBD1 | . | TRBV20-1
CASSAHNRASTDTQYF | TGTGCCAGCAGCGCCCACAACAGGGCTAGCACAGATACGCAGTATTTT | TRBJ2-3 | . | . | TRBV9
CASSLEVGQPLHF | TGTGCCAGCAGCTTGGAGGTGGGACAGCCCCTCCACTTT | TRBJ1-6 | TRBD1 | few | TRBV5-5
CASSSGGAGEQFF | TGTGCCAGCAGCTCCGGGGGGGCCGGTGAGCAGTTCTTC | TRBJ2-1 | TRBD2 | many | TRBV7-6
CSARSRDGYSPLHF | TGCAGTGCTAGGTCCCGGGACGGCTATTCACCCCTCCACTTT | TRBJ1-6 | . | few | TRBV20-1
CASSRQRQGLDEQFF | TGCGCCAGCAGCCGCCAACGACAGGGGCTTGATGAGCAGTTCTTC | TRBJ2-1 | TRBD1 | few | TRBV4-3
CASTRGYGYTF | TGTGCCAGCACTCGAGGGTATGGCTACACCTTC | TRBJ1-2 | . | many | TRBV2
CSARRGGQGEQYF | TGCAGTGCTAGGAGAGGGGGGCAGGGGGAGCAGTACTTC | TRBJ2-7 | . | . | TRBV20-1
CASSEGLAGTQETQYF | TGTGCCAGCAGTGAAGGACTAGCGGGTACTCAAGAGACCCAGTACTTC | TRBJ2-5 | TRBD2 | few | TRBV2
CASGLVQGTEAFF | TGTGCTAGTGGTTTGGTGCAGGGAACTGAAGCTTTCTTT | TRBJ1-1 | . | many | TRBV12-5
CSAPDSGGATETQYF | TGCAGTGCTCCCGATAGCGGGGGGGCCACAGAGACCCAGTACTTC | TRBJ2-5 | TRBD2 | . | TRBV20-1
CASSFDAIFSPLHF | TGTGCCAGCAGTTTTGATGCCATCTTTTCACCCCTCCACTTT | TRBJ1-6 | . | . | TRBV27
CASSLAADPSTDTQYF | TGCGCCAGCAGCTTGGCGGCAGATCCTAGCACAGATACGCAGTATTTT | TRBJ2-3 | . | . | TRBV5-1
CSVDTGALYNEQFF | TGCAGCGTGGATACGGGGGCCCTATACAATGAGCAGTTCTTC | TRBJ2-1 | . | few | TRBV29-1
CASSLGGTGYNEQFF | TGTGCCAGCAGTTTAGGCGGGACAGGATACAATGAGCAGTTCTTC | TRBJ2-1 | TRBD1 | few | TRBV28
CASSPFSGGNTGELFF | TGTGCCAGCAGCCCTTTCAGCGGGGGTAACACCGGGGAGCTGTTTTTT | TRBJ2-2 | TRBD2 | many | TRBV14
CASSSVTYEQYF | TGTGCCAGCAGTTCCGTGACCTACGAGCAGTACTTC | TRBJ2-7 | . | many | TRBV12-3/TRBV12-4
CATSREEEYSYEQYF | TGTGCCACCAGCAGAGAGGAAGAATATTCCTACGAGCAGTACTTC | TRBJ2-7 | . | few | TRBV15